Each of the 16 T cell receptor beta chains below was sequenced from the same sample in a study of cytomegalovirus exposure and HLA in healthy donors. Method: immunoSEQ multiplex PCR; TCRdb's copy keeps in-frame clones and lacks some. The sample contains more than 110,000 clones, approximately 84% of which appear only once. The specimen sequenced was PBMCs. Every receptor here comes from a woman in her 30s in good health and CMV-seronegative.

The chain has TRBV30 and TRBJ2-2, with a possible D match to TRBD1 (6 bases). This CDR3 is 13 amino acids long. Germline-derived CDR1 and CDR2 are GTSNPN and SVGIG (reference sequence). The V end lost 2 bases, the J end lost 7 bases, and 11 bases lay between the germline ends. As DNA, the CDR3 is TGTGCCTGGAGTCAACAGGGTGACGGGGAGCTGTTTTTT. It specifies CAWSQQGDGELFF.

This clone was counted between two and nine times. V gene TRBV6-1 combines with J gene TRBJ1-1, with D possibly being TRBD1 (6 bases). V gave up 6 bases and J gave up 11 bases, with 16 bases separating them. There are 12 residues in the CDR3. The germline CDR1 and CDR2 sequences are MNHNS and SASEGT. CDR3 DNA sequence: TGTGCCAGCAGCGAGGGGGACATGGCGGCTTTCTTT. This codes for CASSEGDMAAFF.

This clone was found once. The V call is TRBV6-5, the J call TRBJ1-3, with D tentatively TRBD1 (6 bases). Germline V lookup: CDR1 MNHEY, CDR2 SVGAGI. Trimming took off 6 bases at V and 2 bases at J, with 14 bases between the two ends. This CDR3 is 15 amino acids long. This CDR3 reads CASRVGQLTGNTIYF. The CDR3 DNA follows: TGTGCCAGCAGGGTCGGACAGTTGACTGGAAACACCATATATTTT.

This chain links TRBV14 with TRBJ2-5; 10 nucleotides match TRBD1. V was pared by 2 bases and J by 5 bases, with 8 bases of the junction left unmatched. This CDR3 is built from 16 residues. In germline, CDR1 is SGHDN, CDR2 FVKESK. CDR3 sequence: CASSQLTGGARETQYF. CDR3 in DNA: TGTGCCAGCAGCCAACTGACAGGGGGCGCCCGGGAGACCCAGTACTTC.

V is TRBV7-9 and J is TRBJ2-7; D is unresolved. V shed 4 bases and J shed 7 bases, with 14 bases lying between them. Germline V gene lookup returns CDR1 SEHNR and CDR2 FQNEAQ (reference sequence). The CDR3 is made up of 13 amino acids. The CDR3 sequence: CASSSLDDTEQYF. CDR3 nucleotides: TGTGCCAGCAGCTCCTTAGACGACACAGAGCAGTACTTC.

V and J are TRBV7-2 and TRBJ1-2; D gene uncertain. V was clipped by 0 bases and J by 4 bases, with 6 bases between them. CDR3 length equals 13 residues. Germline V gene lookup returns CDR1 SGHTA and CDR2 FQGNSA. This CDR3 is CASSLAGFYGYTF. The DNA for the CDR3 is TGTGCCAGCAGCTTAGCCGGGTTCTATGGCTACACCTTC. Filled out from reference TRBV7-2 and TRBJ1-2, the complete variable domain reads GAGVSQSPSNKVTEKGKDVELRCDPISGHTALYWYRQSLGQGLEFLIYFQGNSAPDKSGLPSDRFSAERTGGSVSTLTIQRTQQEDSAVYLCASSLAGFYGYTFGSGTRLTVV.

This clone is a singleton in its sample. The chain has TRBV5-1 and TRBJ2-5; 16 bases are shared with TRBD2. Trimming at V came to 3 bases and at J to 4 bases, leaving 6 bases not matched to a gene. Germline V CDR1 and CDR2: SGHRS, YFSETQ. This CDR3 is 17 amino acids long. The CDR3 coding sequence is TGCGCCAGCAGCTCGGGGACTAGCGGGGGGGCTCGAGAGACCCAGTACTTC. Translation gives CASSSGTSGGARETQYF.

CDR3 sequence: CAWLIKGYTGELFF. In DNA form, the CDR3 reads TGTGCCTGGCTAATCAAGGGGTACACCGGGGAGCTGTTTTTT. The V gene is TRBV30, the J gene TRBJ2-2; TRBD1 is a possible D gene (5 bases). Germline V gene data show CDR1 as GTSNPN and CDR2 as SVGIG (reference sequence). Trimming cost V 5 bases and J 3 bases, with 13 bases left between them. This CDR3 has 14 residues.

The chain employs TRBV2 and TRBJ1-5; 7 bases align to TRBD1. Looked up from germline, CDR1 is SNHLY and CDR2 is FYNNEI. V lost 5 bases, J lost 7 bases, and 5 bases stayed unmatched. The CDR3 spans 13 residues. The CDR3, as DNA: TGTGCCAGCAGTACAGGGGAAATCCAGCCCCAGCATTTT. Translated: CASSTGEIQPQHF.

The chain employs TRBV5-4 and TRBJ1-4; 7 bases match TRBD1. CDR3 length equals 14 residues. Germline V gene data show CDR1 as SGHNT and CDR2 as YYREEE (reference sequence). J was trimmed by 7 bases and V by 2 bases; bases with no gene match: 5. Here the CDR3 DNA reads TGTGCCAGCAGCTTAAGGGGGCCGGGTGAAAAACTGTTTTTT. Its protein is CASSLRGPGEKLFF.

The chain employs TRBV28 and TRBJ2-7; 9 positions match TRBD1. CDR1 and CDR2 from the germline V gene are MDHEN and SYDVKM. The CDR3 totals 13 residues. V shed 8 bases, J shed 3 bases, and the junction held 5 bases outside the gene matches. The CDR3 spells CASGEDRGYEQYF. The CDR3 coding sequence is TGTGCCAGCGGGGAGGACAGGGGCTACGAGCAGTACTTC.

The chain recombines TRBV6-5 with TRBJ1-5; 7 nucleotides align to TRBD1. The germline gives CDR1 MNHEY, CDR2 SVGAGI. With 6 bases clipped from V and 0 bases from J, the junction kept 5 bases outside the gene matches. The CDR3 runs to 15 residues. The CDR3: CASRGGGGSNQPQHF. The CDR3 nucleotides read TGTGCCAGCAGAGGGGGCGGCGGTAGCAATCAGCCCCAGCATTTT.

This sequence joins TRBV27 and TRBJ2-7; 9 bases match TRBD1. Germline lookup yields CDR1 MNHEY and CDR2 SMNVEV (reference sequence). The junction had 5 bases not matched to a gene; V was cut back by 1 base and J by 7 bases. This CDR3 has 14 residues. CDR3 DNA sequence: TGTGCCAGCAGTTTATTGGGACAGGGCAGAGAGCAGTACTTC. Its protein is CASSLLGQGREQYF.

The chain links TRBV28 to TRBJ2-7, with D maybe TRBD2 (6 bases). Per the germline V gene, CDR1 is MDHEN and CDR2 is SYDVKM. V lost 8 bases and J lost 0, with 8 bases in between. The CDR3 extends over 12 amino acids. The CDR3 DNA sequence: TGTGCCAGCGGAGGGGTCTCCTACGAGCAGTACTTC. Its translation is CASGGVSYEQYF.

CDR3 sequence: CASSTRTAGEQYF. CDR3 DNA sequence: TGTGCCAGCAGCACCCGGACAGCCGGGGAGCAGTACTTC. The chain employs TRBV7-2 and TRBJ2-7; tentative D call: TRBD1 (6 bases). The CDR3 is made up of 13 amino acids. V was clipped by 5 bases and J by 7 bases, with 15 bases between them. Germline V gene sequence: CDR1 SGHTA, CDR2 FQGNSA.

The CDR3 DNA reads TGCGCCAGCAGCATAGACTGGTTCCAAGAGACCCAGTACTTC. Translated, it gives CASSIDWFQETQYF. V usage is TRBV5-1 and J usage is TRBJ2-5; D is undetermined. Trimming stripped 4 bases from V and 1 base from J, with 11 bases between. Germline assignment: CDR1 SGHRS and CDR2 YFSETQ. The CDR3 loop spans 14 amino acids.